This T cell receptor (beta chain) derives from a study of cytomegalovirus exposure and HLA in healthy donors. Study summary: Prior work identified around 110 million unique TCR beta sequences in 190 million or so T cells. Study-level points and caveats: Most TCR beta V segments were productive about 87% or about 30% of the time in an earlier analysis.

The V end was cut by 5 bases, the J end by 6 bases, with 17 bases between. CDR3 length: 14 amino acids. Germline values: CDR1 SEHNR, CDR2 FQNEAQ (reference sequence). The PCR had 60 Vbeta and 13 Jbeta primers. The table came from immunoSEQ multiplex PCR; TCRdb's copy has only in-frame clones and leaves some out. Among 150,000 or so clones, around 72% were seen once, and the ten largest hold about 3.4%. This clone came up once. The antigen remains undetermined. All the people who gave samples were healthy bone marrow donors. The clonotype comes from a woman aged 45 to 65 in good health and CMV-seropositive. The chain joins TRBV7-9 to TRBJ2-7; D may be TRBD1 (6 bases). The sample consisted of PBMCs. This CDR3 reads CASSPSGSGAEQYF. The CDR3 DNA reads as TGTGCCAGCAGCCCCTCAGGATCAGGGGCCGAGCAGTACTTC.